Shown below are 21 T cell receptor beta chains from a single sample sequenced in a study of blood T cell repertoires in COVID-19. The method was immunoSEQ multiplex PCR; TCRdb's version includes in-frame clones alone and lacks a portion of them. The sample shows 150,000 to 200,000 clones, around 82% of them seen only once. Sequenced material: peripheral blood. These TCRs come from an elderly woman with acute or convalescent COVID-19.

The rearrangement joins TRBV24-1 to TRBJ1-5, with TRBD1 as a possible D gene (6 bases). With 4 bases removed from V and 2 bases from J, the gap between germline ends came to 11 bases. CDR3 length: 15 amino acids. The germline V gene encodes CDR1 KGHDR and CDR2 SFDVKD. The DNA of the CDR3 is TGTGCCACCAGTGACGGACAGTCGGGCAATCAGCCCCAGCATTTT. It codes for CATSDGQSGNQPQHF.

V gene TRBV27 combines with J gene TRBJ2-3; 10 positions agree with TRBD1. The V gene end was trimmed by 8 bases and the J gene end by 2 bases; junction bases not matched to a gene: 10. Germline-derived CDR1 and CDR2 are MNHEY and SMNVEV (reference sequence). This CDR3 is 16 amino acids long. CDR3 protein: CASRYSGTGATDTQYF. CDR3 nucleotides: TGTGCCAGCCGTTACTCCGGGACAGGGGCCACAGATACGCAGTATTTT.

The chain couples TRBV23-1 to TRBJ1-5; 9 bases line up with TRBD1. TRBV23-1 is classed as an ORF, of uncertain function. The V and J ends lost 3 bases and 2 bases, in that order; junction bases with no gene match: 11. The CDR3 has 18 residues. CDR3 in amino acids: CASSHLTGGTGCNQPQHF. CDR3 nucleotide sequence: TGCGCCAGCAGTCATCTAACAGGGGGCACGGGGTGCAATCAGCCCCAGCATTTT.

The chain recombines TRBV9 with TRBJ2-7; 9 positions match TRBD1. The ends lost 4 bases at V and 5 bases at J; junction bases unmatched: 7. CDR1 is SGDLS and CDR2 is YYNGEE in the germline V gene. This CDR3 is 14 amino acids long. Here the CDR3 DNA reads TGTGCCAGCAGCCCCACCGGGACAGGGAACGAGCAGTACTTC. It encodes CASSPTGTGNEQYF.

The CDR3 coding sequence is TGTGCCAGCTCACCAAGAGGGGGCATCGGCACAGATACGCAGTATTTT. It is translated as CASSPRGGIGTDTQYF. This sequence joins TRBV18 and TRBJ2-3, with 7 bases aligning to TRBD1. In germline, CDR1 is KGHSH, CDR2 LQKENI. The CDR3 loop spans 16 amino acids. Unmatched junction bases numbered 6, after V lost 2 bases and J lost 1 base.

V usage is TRBV7-3 and J usage is TRBJ2-3; D is ambiguous. CDR3 length: 16 amino acids. The germline V and J ends were trimmed by 5 bases and 3 bases, with 18 bases remaining between them. In germline, CDR1 is SGHTA, CDR2 FQGTGA. For the CDR3, the DNA is TGTGCCAGCAGCCTTTTCAGTTTGGGCGCTACAGATACGCAGTATTTT. Protein product: CASSLFSLGATDTQYF.

V is TRBV30 and J is TRBJ1-5, with D possibly TRBD1 on 6 matching bases. V lost 2 bases and J lost 4, with 15 bases in between. Germline V gene data show CDR1 as GTSNPN and CDR2 as SVGIG (reference sequence). The CDR3 consists of 15 residues. The CDR3 sequence is CAWSPEGTTNQPQHF. DNA for the CDR3: TGTGCCTGGAGTCCCGAGGGGACAACTAATCAGCCCCAGCATTTT.

The chain joins TRBV5-1 to TRBJ2-3, with D maybe TRBD1 (5 bases). Trimming removed 0 bases from V and 1 base from J, with 6 bases in between. The CDR3 loop spans 14 amino acids. CDR1 and CDR2 (germline): SGHRS, YFSETQ. The CDR3 reads CASSLGQRTDTQYF. CDR3 nucleotides: TGCGCCAGCAGCTTGGGACAGCGCACAGATACGCAGTATTTT.

V is TRBV4-1 and J is TRBJ1-1; 7 nucleotides align to TRBD1. There are 16 residues in the CDR3. The V gene's germline CDR1 is MGHRA and CDR2 YSYEKL. After removal of 1 base from V and 6 bases from J, the junction contained 11 bases not matched to a gene. CDR3 DNA: TGCGCCAGCAGCCAAGCGCGACAGGGTAGTTCGGCTGAAGCTTTCTTT. Amino acid sequence: CASSQARQGSSAEAFF.

This sequence joins TRBV15 and TRBJ1-2; the match to TRBD1 covers 9 bases. Germline CDR1 LNHNV, CDR2 YYDKDF (reference sequence). The CDR3 is 16 residues long. V shed 5 bases, J shed 6 bases, and the junction held 13 bases outside the gene matches. The CDR3 reads CATSADRTGDSNGYTF. CDR3 nucleotides: TGTGCCACCAGCGCTGACCGGACAGGGGATTCGAATGGCTACACCTTC.

J is TRBJ2-7 and V is TRBV19; D not resolved. Trimming pared 1 base from V and 3 bases from J, leaving 13 bases between. This CDR3 comprises 15 residues. Germline loops: CDR1 LNHDA, CDR2 SQIVND (reference sequence). The CDR3 here is CASSIAQTGNYEQYF. CDR3 nucleotide sequence: TGTGCCAGTAGTATAGCCCAGACTGGAAACTACGAGCAGTACTTC.

The count of this clone is one. V and J are TRBV5-8 and TRBJ2-1; TRBD2 matches 12 bases. Trimming cost V 1 base and J 9 bases; bases outside gene matches: 2. CDR3 length equals 14 residues. From germline, CDR1 is SGHTS and CDR2 YDEGEE. The CDR3: CASSLRLAGVEQFF. CDR3 nucleotides: TGTGCCAGCAGCTTGCGACTAGCGGGAGTTGAGCAGTTCTTC.

The CDR3 spells CASSVGGPNYGYTF. The DNA of the CDR3 is TGTGCCAGCAGCGTAGGGGGGCCGAACTATGGCTACACCTTC. This chain uses TRBV9 with TRBJ1-2; D is possibly TRBD1 (6 bases). Trimming took 0 bases from V and 2 from J, leaving 8 bases between them. The CDR3 is 14 residues long. Germline V lookup: CDR1 SGDLS, CDR2 YYNGEE.

This sequence joins TRBV7-8 and TRBJ2-2; D is unclear. The CDR3 runs 13 residues. Trimming removed 5 bases at V and 3 bases at J, with 7 bases between. Germline V CDR1 and CDR2: SGHVS, FQNEAQ. CDR3: CASSPRYTGELFF. The CDR3 region has the DNA TGTGCCAGCAGCCCGCGTTACACCGGGGAGCTGTTTTTT.

This clone came up a few times. This chain joins TRBV18 and TRBJ2-7; possible D gene TRBD1, 6 bases. CDR3 length: 14 residues. Trimming shortened V by 2 bases and J by 3 bases, and 11 bases separated the two germline ends. The germline V gene encodes CDR1 KGHSH and CDR2 LQKENI. CDR3 coding DNA: TGTGCCAGCTCACCATCAGGGGATCGCTACGAGCAGTACTTC. Translation: CASSPSGDRYEQYF.

This clone was counted between two and nine times. V usage is TRBV18 and J usage is TRBJ2-2; 9 nucleotides align to TRBD1. V lost 3 bases and J lost 4; bases outside the gene matches: 9. CDR3 length: 17 residues. Germline CDR1 and CDR2: KGHSH and LQKENI. Here the CDR3 DNA reads TGTGCCAGCTCACCCCTCGGACAGGGGCTGGGCACCGGGGAGCTGTTTTTT. Translating it yields CASSPLGQGLGTGELFF.

This chain connects TRBV29-1 to TRBJ1-1; D might be TRBD1 (5 bases). Germline CDR1 is SQVTM and CDR2 is ANQGSEA. V was cut by 6 bases and J by 4 bases, with 18 bases left in between. The length of the CDR3 is 14 residues. The CDR3: CSVPSTGGGTEAFF. The DNA of the CDR3 is TGCAGCGTACCATCGACGGGGGGTGGCACTGAAGCTTTCTTT.

The chain is built from TRBV9 and TRBJ2-3; a possible D gene is TRBD2 (6 bases). With 0 bases removed from V and 4 bases from J, the gap between germline ends came to 12 bases. The CDR3 covers 15 residues. Germline V gives CDR1 SGDLS, CDR2 YYNGEE. The CDR3 nucleotides read TGTGCCAGCAGCGTAGAATCGGGAGACCCAGATACGCAGTATTTT. This gives the protein CASSVESGDPDTQYF.

This clone was observed once. J is TRBJ1-5 and V is TRBV19, with 8 nucleotides matching TRBD1. This CDR3 spans 15 amino acids. Looked up from germline, CDR1 is LNHDA and CDR2 is SQIVND (reference sequence). The V segment lost 3 bases and the J segment 7 bases; nucleotides outside the gene matches: 8. The DNA for the CDR3 is TGTGCCAGTAGTATCCCAGGCAGGGGGCAACAGCCCCAGCATTTT. As protein: CASSIPGRGQQPQHF. Combining the CDR3 with reference TRBV19 and TRBJ1-5 gives the whole variable domain DGGITQSPKYLFRKEGQNVTLSCEQNLNHDAMYWYRQDPGQGLRLIYYSQIVNDFQKGDIAEGYSVSREKKESFPLTVTSAQKNPTAFYLCASSIPGRGQQPQHFGDGTRLSIL.

CDR3: CASKRELALDTQYF. CDR3 coding DNA: TGTGCCAGCAAACGAGAACTAGCGTTGGATACGCAGTATTTT. This sequence joins TRBV2 and TRBJ2-3; 7 positions match TRBD2. The CDR3 is 14 residues long. Germline V lookup: CDR1 SNHLY, CDR2 FYNNEI. V was clipped by 7 bases and J by 6 bases; unmatched bases: 10.

CDR3: CASSPPGQGAYEKLFF. In nucleotides, the CDR3 is TGTGCCAGCTCACCACCGGGGCAGGGGGCGTATGAAAAACTGTTTTTT. This chain connects TRBV18 to TRBJ1-4; 8 bases are a match to TRBD1. J gave up 6 bases and V 0 bases, and 6 bases lay outside the gene matches. The CDR3 is made up of 16 amino acids. Germline CDR1 reads KGHSH; CDR2 reads LQKENI.